This T cell receptor (beta chain) is drawn from a study of control samples from healthy donors and cancer patients. The data were produced by immunoSEQ multiplex PCR, yet TCRdb's version contains in-frame clones alone and is incomplete. Here the sample spans roughly 400,000 clones, approximately 90% being singletons. In its sample, this clone was seen once. The CDR3 is 15 amino acids. This TCR was recovered from a man in his forties with head and neck cancer. The chain employs TRBV21-1 and TRBJ1-1; the table's D call, TRBD1, has no DNA check behind it. TRBV21-1 is termed a pseudogene. Sample: PBMCs. The DNA of the CDR3 is TGTGCCAGCAGCAACTTGGACAGACCGAACACTGAAGCTTTCTTT. Translating it yields CASSNLDRPNTEAFF.